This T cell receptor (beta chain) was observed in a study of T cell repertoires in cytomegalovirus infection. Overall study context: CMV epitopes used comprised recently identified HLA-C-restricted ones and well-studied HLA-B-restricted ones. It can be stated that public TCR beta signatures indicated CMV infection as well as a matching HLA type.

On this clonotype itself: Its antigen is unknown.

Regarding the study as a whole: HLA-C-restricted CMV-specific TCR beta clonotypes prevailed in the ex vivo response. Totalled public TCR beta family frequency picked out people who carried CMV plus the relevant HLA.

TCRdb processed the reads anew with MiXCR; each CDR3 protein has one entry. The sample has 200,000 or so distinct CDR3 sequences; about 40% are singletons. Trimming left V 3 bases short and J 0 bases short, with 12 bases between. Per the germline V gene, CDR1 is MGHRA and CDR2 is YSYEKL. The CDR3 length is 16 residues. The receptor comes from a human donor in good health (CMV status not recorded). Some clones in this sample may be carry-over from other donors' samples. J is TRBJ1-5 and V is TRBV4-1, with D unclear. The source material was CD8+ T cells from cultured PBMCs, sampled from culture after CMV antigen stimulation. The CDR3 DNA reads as TGCGCCAGCAGCCATCCGGGAGGGCATAGCAATCAGCCCCAGCATTTT. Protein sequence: CASSHPGGHSNQPQHF.